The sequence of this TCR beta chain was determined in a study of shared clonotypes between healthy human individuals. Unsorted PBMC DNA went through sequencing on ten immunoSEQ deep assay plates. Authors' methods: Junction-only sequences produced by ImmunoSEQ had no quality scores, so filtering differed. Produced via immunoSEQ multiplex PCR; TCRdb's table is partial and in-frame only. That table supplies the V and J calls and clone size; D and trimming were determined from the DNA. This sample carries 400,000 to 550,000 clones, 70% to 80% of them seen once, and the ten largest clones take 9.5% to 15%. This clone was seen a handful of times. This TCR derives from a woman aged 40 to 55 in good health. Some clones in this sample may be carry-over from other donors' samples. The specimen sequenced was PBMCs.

CDR3 sequence (DNA): TGTGCCAGCAGCCGGTGGACCGGGGAGCTGTTTTTT. It yields the protein CASSRWTGELFF. The V and J genes are TRBV7-2 and TRBJ2-2, with D unresolved. The V and J ends lost 5 bases and 5 bases respectively, with 6 bases between them. The V gene's germline CDR1 is SGHTA and CDR2 FQGNSA. The CDR3 totals 12 residues.